These 2 T cell receptor beta chains were all obtained from the same sample, sequenced in a study of OX40 agonist ivuxolimab in advanced cancers. Measured with immunoSEQ multiplex PCR; TCRdb has only the in-frame clones, and not every one. The table shows about 25,000 clones, with roughly four fifths occurring only once. The source was CD4+ or CD8+ T cells sorted from blood, collected in a trial of the OX40 agonist ivuxolimab. The receptors were sampled from an adult with an advanced solid tumor such as melanoma, head and neck, liver or kidney cancer.

The sample holds a few counts of this clone. CDR3 loop: CASRVGTEAFF. CDR3 in DNA: TGTGCCAGCAGAGTTGGGACTGAAGCTTTCTTT. This sequence joins TRBV6-5 and TRBJ1-1; D gene ambiguous. V lost 6 bases, J lost 5 bases, and 7 bases lay in between. The CDR3 is 11 residues long. The germline V gene encodes CDR1 MNHEY and CDR2 SVGAGI.

This clone was counted a single time. The rearrangement uses TRBV6-6 and TRBJ2-2; no clear D gene. The V gene lost 0 bases and the J gene lost 5 bases, with 10 bases spanning the gap. The germline CDR1 and CDR2 sequences are MNHNY and SVGAGI (reference sequence). The CDR3 length is 15 residues. In nucleotides, the CDR3 is TGTGCCAGCAGTTACTCGATGACTCCGACCGGGGAGCTGTTTTTT. As protein: CASSYSMTPTGELFF.